This TCR beta chain was captured by sequencing in a study of blood T cell repertoires in COVID-19 (dated by TCRdb to between 2020 and 2021). Notes on the research overall: Collaborator samples came from the United States, Italy and Spain and covered acute and convalescent phases of COVID-19. The prospective study material was composed of cDNA or gDNA derived from T cells, B-cell-depleted T cells, or PBMCs. Deeply sampled blood TCRbeta repertoires from subjects exposed to, actively infected with, or recovered from COVID-19 were included in the dataset. A freely available public database, intended as a resource for researchers studying the immune response to SARS-CoV-2, is where the repertoires were released. Samples came from the ongoing ImmuneRACE study (first 160 participants) plus 1,254 subjects from 6 global collaborators. Sample metadata almost always included a de-identified subject ID, COVID-19 status, age in years and sex. Where available, HLA class I and class II types were obtained from metadata supplied by the sample provider rather than from assay-based typing.

About this clone: The antigen it binds to is not known. The input lacks base qualities; no much larger clone sits a single base away.

TCRbeta CDR3 regions were amplified from genomic DNA using the immunoSEQ Assay, a bias-controlled multiplex PCR. In the authors' own workflow: The number of nucleated cells in each sample was estimated by amplification of reference gene primers within the assay. Sequence reads were collapsed and filtered to measure the absolute abundance of every unique TCRbeta CDR3 rearrangement. For each sample, productive Simpson clonality was calculated as the square root of Simpson's diversity index across productive rearrangements. The source is immuneACCESS, and TCRdb retained only in-frame sequences with V and J called. Part of the clones is not carried over; for the studies checked, unresolved V genes explain less than half of this, and the remainder is unexplained. That table supplies the V and J calls and clone size; D and trimming were determined from the DNA. The sample has 170,000 or so clones on record, around 87% of them singletons. The ten largest account for over 0.7% of the sample.

Samples from volunteer blood donors who had recovered from COVID-19 were contributed by a second Seattle source. Collaborating institutions collected whole blood in K2EDTA tubes following their own protocols. For TCRbeta analysis, collaborator samples were shipped as frozen whole blood, as isolated PBMCs, or as DNA extracted from either sample type. On the study overall, not on this receptor specifically: The amount of clinical and demographic metadata varied by source and participant and was provided uncurated.

What was sequenced was peripheral blood. The sequence came from a woman younger than 35 who had recovered from COVID-19.

The CDR3 region reads CAWSGVLGSEAFF. In nucleotides, the sequence is TGTGCCTGGAGTGGAGTGCTGGGCTCTGAAGCTTTCTTT. The chain employs TRBV30 and TRBJ1-1, with the D gene not confidently named. From cysteine to phenylalanine, the CDR3 is 13 amino acids long. Solely the CDR3 DNA is kept, with 39 bases framed from the first base. According to the germline V gene (reference sequence), CDR1 reads GTSNPN and CDR2 reads SVGIG. Trimming at the junction amounts to 1 base on V and 6 bases on J, and the germline ends lie 12 bases apart. Extended through the reference TRBV30 and TRBJ1-1 proteins, this CDR3 yields the full variable domain: SQTIHQWPATLVQPVGSPLSLECTVEGTSNPNLYWYRQAAGRGLQLLFYSVGIGQISSEVPQNLSASRPQDRQFILSSKKLLLSDSGFYLCAWSGVLGSEAFFGQGTRLTVV.